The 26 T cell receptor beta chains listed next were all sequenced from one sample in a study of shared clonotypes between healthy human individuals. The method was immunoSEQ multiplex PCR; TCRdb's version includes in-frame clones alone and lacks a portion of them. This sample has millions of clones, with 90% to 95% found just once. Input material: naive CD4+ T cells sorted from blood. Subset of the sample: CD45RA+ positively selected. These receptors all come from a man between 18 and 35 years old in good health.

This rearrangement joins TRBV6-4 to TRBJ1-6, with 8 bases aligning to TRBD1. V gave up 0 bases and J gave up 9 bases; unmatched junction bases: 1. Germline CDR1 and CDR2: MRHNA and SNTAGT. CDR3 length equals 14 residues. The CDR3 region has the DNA TGTGCCAGCAGTGACTCAGACAGGGGTTCACCCCTCCACTTT. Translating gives CASSDSDRGSPLHF.

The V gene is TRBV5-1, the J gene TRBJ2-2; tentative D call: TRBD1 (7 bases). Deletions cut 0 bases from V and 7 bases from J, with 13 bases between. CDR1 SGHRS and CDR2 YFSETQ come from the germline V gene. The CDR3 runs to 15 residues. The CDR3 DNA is TGCGCCAGCAGCTTGGAGTCAGGGGGGCACGGGGAGCTGTTTTTT. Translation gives CASSLESGGHGELFF. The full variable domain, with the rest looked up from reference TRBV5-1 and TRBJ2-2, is KAGVTQTPRYLIKTRGQQVTLSCSPISGHRSVSWYQQTPGQGLQFLFEYFSETQRNKGNFPGRFSGRQFSNSRSEMNVSTLELGDSALYLCASSLESGGHGELFFGEGSRLTVL.

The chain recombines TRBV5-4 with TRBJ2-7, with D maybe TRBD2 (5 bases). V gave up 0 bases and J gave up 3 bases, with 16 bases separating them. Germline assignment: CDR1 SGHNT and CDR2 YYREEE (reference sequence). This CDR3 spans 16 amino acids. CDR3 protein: CASSLVGTGRYYEQYF. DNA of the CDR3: TGTGCCAGCAGCTTGGTTGGTACGGGAAGGTACTACGAGCAGTACTTC.

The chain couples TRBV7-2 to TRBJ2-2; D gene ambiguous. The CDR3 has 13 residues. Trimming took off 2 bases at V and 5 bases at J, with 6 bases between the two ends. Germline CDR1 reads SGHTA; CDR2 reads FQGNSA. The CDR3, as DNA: TGTGCCAGCAGCTTAACAGAAACCGGGGAGCTGTTTTTT. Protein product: CASSLTETGELFF.

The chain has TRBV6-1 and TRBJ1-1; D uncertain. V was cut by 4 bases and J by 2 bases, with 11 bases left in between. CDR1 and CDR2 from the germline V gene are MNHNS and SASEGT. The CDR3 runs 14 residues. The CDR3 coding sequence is TGTGCCAGCAGTGCCGTGGGGTATAACACTGAAGCTTTCTTT. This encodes CASSAVGYNTEAFF.

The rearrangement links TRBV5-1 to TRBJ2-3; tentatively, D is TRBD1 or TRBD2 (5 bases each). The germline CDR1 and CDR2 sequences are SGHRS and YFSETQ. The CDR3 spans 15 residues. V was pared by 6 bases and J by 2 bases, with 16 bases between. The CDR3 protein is CASTRGEQLTDTQYF. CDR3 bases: TGCGCCAGCACCCGAGGGGAACAGCTCACAGATACGCAGTATTTT.

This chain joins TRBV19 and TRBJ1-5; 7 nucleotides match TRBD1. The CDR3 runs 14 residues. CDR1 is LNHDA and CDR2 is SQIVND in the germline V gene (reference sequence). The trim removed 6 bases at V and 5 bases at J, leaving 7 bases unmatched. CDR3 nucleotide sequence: TGTGCCAGTAGAAACAGGGGCGGGGATCAGCCCCAGCATTTT. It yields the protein CASRNRGGDQPQHF.

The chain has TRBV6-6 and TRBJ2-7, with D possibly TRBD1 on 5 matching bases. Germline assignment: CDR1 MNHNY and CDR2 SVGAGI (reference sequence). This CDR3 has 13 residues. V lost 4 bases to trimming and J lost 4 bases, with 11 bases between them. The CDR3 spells CASSSQGTYEQYF. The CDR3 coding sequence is TGTGCCAGCAGTTCCCAGGGAACTTACGAGCAGTACTTC.

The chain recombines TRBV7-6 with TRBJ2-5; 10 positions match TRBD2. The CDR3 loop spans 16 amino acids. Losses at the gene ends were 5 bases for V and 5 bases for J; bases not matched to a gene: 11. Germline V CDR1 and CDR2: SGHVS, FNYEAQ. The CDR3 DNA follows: TGTGCCAGCAGCCCCCGACTAGCGGGTGAGGGGGAGACCCAGTACTTC. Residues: CASSPRLAGEGETQYF.

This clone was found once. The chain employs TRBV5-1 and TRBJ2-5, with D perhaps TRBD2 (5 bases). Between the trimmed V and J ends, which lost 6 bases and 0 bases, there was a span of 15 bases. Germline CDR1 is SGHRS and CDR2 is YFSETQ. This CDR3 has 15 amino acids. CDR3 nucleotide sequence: TGCGCCAGCAAAGTTGGAGGAGCGTACCAAGAGACCCAGTACTTC. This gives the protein CASKVGGAYQETQYF.

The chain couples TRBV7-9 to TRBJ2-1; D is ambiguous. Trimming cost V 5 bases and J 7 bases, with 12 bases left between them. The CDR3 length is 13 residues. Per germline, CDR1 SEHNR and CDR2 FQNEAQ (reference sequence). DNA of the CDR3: TGTGCCAGCAGCGCTGGAAATGGGAATGAGCAGTTCTTC. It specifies CASSAGNGNEQFF. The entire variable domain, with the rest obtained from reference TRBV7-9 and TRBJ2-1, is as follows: DTGVSQNPRHKITKRGQNVTFRCDPISEHNRLYWYRQTLGQGPEFLTYFQNEAQLEKSRLLSDRFSAERPKGSFSTLEIQRTEQGDSAMYLCASSAGNGNEQFFGPGTRLTVL.

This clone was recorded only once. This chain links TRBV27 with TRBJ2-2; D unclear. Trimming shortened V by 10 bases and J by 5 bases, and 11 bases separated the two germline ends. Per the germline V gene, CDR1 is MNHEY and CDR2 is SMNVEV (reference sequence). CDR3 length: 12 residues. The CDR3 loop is CAIAPSTGELFF. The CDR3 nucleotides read TGTGCCATCGCCCCCTCGACCGGGGAGCTGTTTTTT.

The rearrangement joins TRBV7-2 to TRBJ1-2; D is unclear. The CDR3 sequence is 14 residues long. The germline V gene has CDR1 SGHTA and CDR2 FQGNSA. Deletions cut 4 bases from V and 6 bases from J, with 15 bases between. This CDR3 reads CASSSFYSINGYTF. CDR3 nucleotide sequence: TGTGCCAGCAGCTCCTTCTACAGCATAAATGGCTACACCTTC.

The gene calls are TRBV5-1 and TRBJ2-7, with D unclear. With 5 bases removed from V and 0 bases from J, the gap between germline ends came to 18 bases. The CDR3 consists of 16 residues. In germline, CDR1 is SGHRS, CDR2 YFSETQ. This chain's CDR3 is CASRPTLGQNSYEQYF. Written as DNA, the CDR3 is TGCGCCAGCAGACCGACTTTAGGGCAGAACTCCTACGAGCAGTACTTC.

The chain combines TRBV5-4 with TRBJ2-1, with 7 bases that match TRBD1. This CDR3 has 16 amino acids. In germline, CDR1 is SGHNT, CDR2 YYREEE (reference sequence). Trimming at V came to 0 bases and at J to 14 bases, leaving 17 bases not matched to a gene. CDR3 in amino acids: CASSLGTGANNEGEFF. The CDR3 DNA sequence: TGTGCCAGCAGCTTGGGAACAGGGGCGAATAACGAAGGCGAGTTCTTC.

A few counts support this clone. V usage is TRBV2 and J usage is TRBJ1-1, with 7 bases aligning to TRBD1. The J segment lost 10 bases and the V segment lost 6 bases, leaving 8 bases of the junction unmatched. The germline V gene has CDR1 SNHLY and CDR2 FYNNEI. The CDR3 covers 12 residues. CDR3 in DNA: TGTGCCAGCAGCCGACAGGGCGCAGGAGCTTTCTTT. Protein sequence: CASSRQGAGAFF.

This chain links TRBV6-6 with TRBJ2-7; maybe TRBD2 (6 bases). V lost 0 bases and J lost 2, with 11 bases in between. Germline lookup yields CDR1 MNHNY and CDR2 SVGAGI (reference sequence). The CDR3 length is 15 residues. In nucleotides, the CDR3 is TGTGCCAGCAGTTACTCATGGAGACTAGCCTACGAGCAGTACTTC. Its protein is CASSYSWRLAYEQYF.

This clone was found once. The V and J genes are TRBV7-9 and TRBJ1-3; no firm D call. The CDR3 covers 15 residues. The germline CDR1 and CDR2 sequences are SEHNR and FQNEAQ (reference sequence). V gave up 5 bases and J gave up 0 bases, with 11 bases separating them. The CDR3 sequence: CASSLTTVSGNTIYF. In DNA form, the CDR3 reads TGTGCCAGCAGCCTTACTACAGTCTCTGGAAACACCATATATTTT.

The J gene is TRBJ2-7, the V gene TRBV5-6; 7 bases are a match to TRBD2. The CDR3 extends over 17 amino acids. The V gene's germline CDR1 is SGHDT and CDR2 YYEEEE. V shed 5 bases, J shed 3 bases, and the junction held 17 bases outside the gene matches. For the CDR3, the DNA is TGTGCCAGCAGTTACCCCCGCCCTAGCGGATCGTTCTACGAGCAGTACTTC. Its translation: CASSYPRPSGSFYEQYF.

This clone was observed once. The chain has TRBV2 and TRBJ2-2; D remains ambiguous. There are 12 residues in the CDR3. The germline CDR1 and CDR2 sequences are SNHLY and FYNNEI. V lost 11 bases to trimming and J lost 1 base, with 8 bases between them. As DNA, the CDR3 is TGTGCCGCCGGAATGAACACCGGGGAGCTGTTTTTT. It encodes CAAGMNTGELFF.

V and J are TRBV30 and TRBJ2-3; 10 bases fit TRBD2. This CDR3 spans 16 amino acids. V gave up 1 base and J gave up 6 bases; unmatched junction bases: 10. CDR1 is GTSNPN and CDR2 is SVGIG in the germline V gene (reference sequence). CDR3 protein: CAWSAPVAGGGDTQYF. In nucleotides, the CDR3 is TGTGCCTGGAGTGCCCCGGTAGCGGGAGGAGGGGATACGCAGTATTTT.

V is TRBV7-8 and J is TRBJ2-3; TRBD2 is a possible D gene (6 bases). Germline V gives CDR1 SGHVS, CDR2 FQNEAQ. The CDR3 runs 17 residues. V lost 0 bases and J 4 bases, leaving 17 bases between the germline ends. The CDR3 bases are TGTGCCAGCAGCTTAGCGCTTACGGGAGTTGGGGCAGATACGCAGTATTTT. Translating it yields CASSLALTGVGADTQYF.

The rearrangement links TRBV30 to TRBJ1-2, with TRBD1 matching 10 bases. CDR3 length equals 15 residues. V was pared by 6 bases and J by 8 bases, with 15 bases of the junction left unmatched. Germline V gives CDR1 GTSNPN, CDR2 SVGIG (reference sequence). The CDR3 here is CACWIWTGGMKGYTF. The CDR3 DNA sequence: TGTGCCTGCTGGATTTGGACAGGGGGAATGAAGGGCTACACCTTC.

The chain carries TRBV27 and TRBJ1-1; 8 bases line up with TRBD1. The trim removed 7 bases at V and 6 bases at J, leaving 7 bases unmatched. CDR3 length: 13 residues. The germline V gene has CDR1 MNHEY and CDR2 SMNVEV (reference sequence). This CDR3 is CASTATGVAEAFF. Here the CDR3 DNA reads TGTGCCAGCACCGCGACAGGGGTGGCTGAAGCTTTCTTT.

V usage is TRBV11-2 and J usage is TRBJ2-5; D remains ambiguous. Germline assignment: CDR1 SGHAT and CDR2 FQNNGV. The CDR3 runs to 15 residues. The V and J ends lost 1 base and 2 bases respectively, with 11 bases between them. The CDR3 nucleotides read TGTGCCAGCAGCTTAGGAGGTACAATACAAGAGACCCAGTACTTC. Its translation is CASSLGGTIQETQYF.

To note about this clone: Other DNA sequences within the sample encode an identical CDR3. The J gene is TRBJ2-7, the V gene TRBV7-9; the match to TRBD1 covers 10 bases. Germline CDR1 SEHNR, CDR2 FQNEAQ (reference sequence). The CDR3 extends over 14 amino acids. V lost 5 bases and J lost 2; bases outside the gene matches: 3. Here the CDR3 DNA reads TGTGCCAGCAGCCCAGGACAGGGGGCCTACGAGCAGTACTTC. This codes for CASSPGQGAYEQYF.